The clone carrying this TCR beta chain was picked up one time. No antigen is known for it. This specimen belongs to a study of a mutant IDH1 vaccine in newly diagnosed glioma. Overall study: Males made up about 60% and females approximately 38% of treated patients, whose mean age was approximately 44 years. Study results and caveats: Vaccine-induced immune responses were detected in about 95% of patients.

Time point noted: week 47, end of study. Doses comprised 300 ug of mutant IDH1 20-mer peptide each, plus topical imiquimod. Donors had new IDH1-mutant astrocytomas of WHO grade 3 or 4 (ATRX-lost). The germline V gene has CDR1 SGHRS and CDR2 YFSETQ. This CDR3 has 14 residues. V was pared by 0 bases and J by 7 bases, with 14 bases between. Repertoires were generated with immunoSEQ multiplex PCR, while TCRdb's copy carries only in-frame clones and drops some. Among about 54,000 clones, around 83% were seen once, and the ten largest hold roughly 3.2%. The sample in question was PBMCs, obtained from a glioma patient whose treatment included an IDH1 peptide vaccine. The J gene is TRBJ2-7, the V gene TRBV5-1; TRBD1 is a possible D gene (6 bases). The TCR comes from a woman between 45 and 60 years old with glioma. Written as DNA, the CDR3 is TGCGCCAGCAGCTTGGCCGGGACAAAAGATGAGCAGTACTTC. Residues: CASSLAGTKDEQYF.